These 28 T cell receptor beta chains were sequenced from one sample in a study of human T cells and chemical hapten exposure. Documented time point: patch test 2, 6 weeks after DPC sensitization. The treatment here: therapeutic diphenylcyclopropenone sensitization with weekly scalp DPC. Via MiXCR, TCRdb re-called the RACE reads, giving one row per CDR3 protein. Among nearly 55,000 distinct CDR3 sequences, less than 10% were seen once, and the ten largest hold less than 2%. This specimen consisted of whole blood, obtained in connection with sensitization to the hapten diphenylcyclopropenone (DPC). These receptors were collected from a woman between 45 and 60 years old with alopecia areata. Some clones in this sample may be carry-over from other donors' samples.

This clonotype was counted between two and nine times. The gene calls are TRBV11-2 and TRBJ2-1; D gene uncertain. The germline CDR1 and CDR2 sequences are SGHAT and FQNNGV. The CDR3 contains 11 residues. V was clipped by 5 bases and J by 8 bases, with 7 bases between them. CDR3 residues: CASSPRYEQFF. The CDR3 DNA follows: TGTGCCAGCAGCCCCCGATATGAGCAGTTCTTC. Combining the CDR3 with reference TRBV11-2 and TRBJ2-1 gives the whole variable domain EAGVAQSPRYKIIEKRQSVAFWCNPISGHATLYWYQQILGQGPKLLIQFQNNGVVDDSQLPKDRFSAERLKGVDSTLKIQPAKLEDSAVYLCASSPRYEQFFGPGTRLTVL.

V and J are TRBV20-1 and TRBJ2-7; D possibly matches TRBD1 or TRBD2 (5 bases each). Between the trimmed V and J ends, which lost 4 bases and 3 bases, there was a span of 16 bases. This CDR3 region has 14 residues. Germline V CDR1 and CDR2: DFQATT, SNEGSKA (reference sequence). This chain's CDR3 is CSATGRGAGYEQYF. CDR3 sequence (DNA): TGCAGTGCTACGGGTCGGGGCGCGGGCTACGAGCAGTACTTC.

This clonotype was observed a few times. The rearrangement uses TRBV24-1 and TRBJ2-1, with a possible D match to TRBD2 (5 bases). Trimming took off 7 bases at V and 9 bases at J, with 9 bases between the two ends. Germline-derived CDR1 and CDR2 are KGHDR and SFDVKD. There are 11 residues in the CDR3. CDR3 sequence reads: CATRNAGEQFF. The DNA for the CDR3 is TGTGCCACCAGAAACGCGGGTGAGCAGTTCTTC.

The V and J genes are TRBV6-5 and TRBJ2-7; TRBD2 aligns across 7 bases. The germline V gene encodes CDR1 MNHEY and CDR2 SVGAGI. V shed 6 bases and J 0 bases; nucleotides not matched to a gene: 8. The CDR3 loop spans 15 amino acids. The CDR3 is CASSPMGGTSYEQYF. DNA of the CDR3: TGTGCCAGCAGCCCTATGGGAGGGACCTCCTACGAGCAGTACTTC.

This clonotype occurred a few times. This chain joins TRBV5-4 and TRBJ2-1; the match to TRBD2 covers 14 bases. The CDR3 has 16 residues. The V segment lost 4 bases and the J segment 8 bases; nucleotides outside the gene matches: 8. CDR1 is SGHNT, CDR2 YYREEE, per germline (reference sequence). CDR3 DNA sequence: TGTGCCAGCAGCAGGGGACTAGCGGGAGAAGGGCATGAGCAGTTCTTC. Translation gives CASSRGLAGEGHEQFF.

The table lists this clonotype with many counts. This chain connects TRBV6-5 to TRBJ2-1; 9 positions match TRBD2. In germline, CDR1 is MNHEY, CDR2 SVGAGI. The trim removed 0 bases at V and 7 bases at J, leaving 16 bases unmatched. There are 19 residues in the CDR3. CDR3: CASSYSNRVRSGRMNEQFF. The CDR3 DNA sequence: TGTGCCAGCAGTTACTCGAACCGGGTTCGAAGCGGGAGGATGAATGAGCAGTTCTTC.

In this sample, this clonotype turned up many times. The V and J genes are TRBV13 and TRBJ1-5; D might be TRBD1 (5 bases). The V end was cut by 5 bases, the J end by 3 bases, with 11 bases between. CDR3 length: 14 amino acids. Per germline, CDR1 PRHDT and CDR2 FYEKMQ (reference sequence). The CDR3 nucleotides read TGTGCCAGCAGCGGGCCCGGGACCAATCAGCCCCAGCATTTT. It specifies CASSGPGTNQPQHF. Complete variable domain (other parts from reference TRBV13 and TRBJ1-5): AAGVIQSPRHLIKEKRETATLKCYPIPRHDTVYWYQQGPGQDPQFLISFYEKMQSDKGSIPDRFSAQQFSDYHSELNMSSLELGDSALYFCASSGPGTNQPQHFGDGTRLSIL.

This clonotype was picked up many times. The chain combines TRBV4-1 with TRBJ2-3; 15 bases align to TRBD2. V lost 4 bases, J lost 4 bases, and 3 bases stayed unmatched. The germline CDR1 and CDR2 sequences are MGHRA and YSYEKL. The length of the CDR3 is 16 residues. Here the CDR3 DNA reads TGCGCCAGCAGCCTAGGACTAGCGGGGGGGCCAGATACGCAGTATTTT. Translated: CASSLGLAGGPDTQYF.

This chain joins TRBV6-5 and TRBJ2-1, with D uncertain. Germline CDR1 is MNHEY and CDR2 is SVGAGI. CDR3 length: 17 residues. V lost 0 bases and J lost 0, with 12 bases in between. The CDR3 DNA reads TGTGCCAGCAGTTACTCATCTCACCCGAGCTCCTACAATGAGCAGTTCTTC. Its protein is CASSYSSHPSSYNEQFF.

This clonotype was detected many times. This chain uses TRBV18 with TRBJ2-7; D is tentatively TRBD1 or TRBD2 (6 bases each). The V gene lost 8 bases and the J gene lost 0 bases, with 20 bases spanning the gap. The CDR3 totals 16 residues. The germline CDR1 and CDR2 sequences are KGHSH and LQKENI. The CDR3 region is CASHTGASGSSYEQYF. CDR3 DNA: TGTGCCAGCCATACGGGGGCTTCGGGCAGCTCCTACGAGCAGTACTTC.

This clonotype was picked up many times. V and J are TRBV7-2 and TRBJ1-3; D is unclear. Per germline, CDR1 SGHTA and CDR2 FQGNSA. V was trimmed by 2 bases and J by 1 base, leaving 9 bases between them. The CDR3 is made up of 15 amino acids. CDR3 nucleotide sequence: TGTGCCAGCAGCTTAAGAACGGCATCTGGAAACACCATATATTTT. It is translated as CASSLRTASGNTIYF.

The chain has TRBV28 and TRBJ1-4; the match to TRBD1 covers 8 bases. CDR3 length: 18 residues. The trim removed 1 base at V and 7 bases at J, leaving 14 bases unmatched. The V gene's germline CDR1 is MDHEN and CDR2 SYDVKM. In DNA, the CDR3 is TGTGCCAGCAGTTTATCAGGACAGGGCATAAATCTTGGTGAAAAACTGTTTTTT. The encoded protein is CASSLSGQGINLGEKLFF.

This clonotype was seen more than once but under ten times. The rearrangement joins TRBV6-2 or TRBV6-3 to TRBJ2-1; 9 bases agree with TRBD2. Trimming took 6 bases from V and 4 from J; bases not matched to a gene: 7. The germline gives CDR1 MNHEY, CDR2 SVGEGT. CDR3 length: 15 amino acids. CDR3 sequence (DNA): TGTGCCAGCAGCCCTTCGACTAGCGGTTACAATGAGCAGTTCTTC. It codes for CASSPSTSGYNEQFF.

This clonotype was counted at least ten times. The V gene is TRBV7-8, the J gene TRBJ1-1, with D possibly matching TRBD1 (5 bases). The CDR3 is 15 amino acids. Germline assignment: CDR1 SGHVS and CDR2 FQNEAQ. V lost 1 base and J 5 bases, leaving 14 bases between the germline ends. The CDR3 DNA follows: TGTGCCAGCAGCTTAGTTCCAGGGACGGGGACTGAAGCTTTCTTT. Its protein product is CASSLVPGTGTEAFF.

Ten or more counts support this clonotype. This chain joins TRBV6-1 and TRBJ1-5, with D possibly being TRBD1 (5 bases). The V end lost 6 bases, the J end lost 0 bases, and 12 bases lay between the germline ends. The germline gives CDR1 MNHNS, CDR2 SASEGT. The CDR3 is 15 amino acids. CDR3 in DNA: TGTGCCAGCAGGGGATTAGGGGATAGCAATCAGCCCCAGCATTTT. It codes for CASRGLGDSNQPQHF.

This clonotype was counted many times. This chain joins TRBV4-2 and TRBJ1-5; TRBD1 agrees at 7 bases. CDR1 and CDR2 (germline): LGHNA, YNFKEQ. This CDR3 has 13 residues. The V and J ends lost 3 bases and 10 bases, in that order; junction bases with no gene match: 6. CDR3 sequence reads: CASSQGQREPQHF. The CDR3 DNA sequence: TGTGCCAGCAGCCAGGGACAGAGAGAACCCCAGCATTTT.

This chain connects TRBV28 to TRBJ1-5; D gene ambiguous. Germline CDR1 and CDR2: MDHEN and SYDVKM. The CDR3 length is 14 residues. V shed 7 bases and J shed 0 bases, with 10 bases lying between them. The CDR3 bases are TGTGCCAGCACCTTGAGATTTAGCAATCAGCCCCAGCATTTT. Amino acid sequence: CASTLRFSNQPQHF.

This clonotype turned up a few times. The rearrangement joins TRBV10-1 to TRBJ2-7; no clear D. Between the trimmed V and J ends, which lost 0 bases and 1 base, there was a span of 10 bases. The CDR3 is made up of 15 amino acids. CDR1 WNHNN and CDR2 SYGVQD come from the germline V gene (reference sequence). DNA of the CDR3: TGCGCCAGCAGTGAGTCCTCCGGCCCTTCCTACGAGCAGTACTTC. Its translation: CASSESSGPSYEQYF.

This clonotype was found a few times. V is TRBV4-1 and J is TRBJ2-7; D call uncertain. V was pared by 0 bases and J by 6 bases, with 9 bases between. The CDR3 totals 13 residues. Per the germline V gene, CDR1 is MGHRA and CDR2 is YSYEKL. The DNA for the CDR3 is TGCGCCAGCAGCCAAGATCTTGTCGGCGAGCAGTACTTC. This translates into CASSQDLVGEQYF.

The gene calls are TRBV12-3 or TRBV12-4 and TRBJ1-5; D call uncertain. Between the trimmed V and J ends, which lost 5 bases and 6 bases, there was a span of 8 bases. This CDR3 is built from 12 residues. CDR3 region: CASSIPSQPQHF. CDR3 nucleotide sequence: TGTGCCAGCAGTATCCCTAGTCAGCCCCAGCATTTT.

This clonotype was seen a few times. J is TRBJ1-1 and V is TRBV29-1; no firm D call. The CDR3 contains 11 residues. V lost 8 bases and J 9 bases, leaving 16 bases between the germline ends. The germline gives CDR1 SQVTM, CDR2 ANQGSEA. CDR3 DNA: TGCAGCATCTTGGCGGGAATCAAAGCTTTCTTT. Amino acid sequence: CSILAGIKAFF.

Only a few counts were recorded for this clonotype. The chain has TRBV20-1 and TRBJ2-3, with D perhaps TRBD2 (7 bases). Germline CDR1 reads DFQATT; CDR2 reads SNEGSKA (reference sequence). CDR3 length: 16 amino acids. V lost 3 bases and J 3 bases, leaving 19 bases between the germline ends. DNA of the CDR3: TGCAGTGCTAGCCCGGGGAGGGGGGGCCGAACAGATACGCAGTATTTT. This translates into CSASPGRGGRTDTQYF.

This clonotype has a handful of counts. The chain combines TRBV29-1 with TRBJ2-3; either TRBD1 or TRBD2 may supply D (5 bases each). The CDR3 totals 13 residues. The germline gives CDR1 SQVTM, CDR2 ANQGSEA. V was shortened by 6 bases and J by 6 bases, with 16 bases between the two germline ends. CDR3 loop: CSVSPPWGDTQYF. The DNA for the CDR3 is TGCAGCGTCTCCCCCCCTTGGGGGGATACGCAGTATTTT.

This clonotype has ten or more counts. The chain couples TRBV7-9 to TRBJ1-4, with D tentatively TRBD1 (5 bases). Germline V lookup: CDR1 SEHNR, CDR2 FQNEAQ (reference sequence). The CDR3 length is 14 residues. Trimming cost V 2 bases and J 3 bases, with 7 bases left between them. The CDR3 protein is CASSLKGANEKLFF. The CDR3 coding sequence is TGTGCCAGCAGCTTAAAAGGGGCTAATGAAAAACTGTTTTTT.

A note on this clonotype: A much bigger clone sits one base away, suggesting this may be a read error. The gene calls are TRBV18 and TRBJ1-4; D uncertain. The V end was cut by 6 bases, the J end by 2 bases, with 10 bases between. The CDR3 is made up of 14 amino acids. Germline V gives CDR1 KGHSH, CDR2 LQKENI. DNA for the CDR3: TGTGCCAGCTCCAGTGGGCCGACTAATGAAAAACTGTTTTTT. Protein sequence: CASSSGPTNEKLFF. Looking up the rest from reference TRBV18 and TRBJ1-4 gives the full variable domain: NAGVMQNPRHLVRRRGQEARLRCSPMKGHSHVYWYRQLPEEGLKFMVYLQKENIIDESGMPKERFSAEFPKEGPSILRIQQVVRGDSAAYFCASSSGPTNEKLFFGSGTQLSVL.

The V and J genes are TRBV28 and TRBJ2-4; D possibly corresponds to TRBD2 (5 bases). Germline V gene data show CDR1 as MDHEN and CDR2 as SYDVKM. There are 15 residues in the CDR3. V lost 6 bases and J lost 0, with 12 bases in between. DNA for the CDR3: TGTGCCAGCAGCAGAGACGGACTAGCCAAAAACATTCAGTACTTC. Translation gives CASSRDGLAKNIQYF.

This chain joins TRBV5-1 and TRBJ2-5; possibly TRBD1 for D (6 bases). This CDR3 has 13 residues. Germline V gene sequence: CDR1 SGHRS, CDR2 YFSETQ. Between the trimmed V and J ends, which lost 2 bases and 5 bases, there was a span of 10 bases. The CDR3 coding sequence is TGCGCCAGCAGCTTCAGGGGCCAGGAGACCCAGTACTTC. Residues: CASSFRGQETQYF.

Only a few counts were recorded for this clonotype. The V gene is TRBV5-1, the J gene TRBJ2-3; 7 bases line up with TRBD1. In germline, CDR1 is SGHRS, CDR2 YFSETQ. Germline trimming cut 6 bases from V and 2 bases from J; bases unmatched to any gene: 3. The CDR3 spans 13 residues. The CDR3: CASTTGDTDTQYF. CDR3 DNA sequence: TGCGCCAGCACCACAGGGGACACAGATACGCAGTATTTT.